This T cell receptor (beta chain) was observed in a study of chemoradiotherapy in HPV16-positive cancers. With 3 bases removed from V and 9 bases from J, the gap between germline ends came to 12 bases. This CDR3 region has 13 residues. Per germline, CDR1 LNHDA and CDR2 SQIVND (reference sequence). Concerning this clone: Its antigen is still unknown.

Produced via immunoSEQ multiplex PCR; TCRdb's table is partial and in-frame only. The table includes approximately 30,000 clones, 70% to 90% detected once. Study-wide results and caveats: Better recurrence-free survival went with HPV-responsive T-cell expansion in HPV16-positive patients.

The gene calls are TRBV19 and TRBJ2-1, with D perhaps given as TRBD1 or TRBD2 (5 bases each). The material was blood, obtained from a patient who underwent chemoradiotherapy. This TCR was sampled from a human donor with HPV-associated anogenital cancer. The CDR3 DNA is TGTGCCAGTAGTATGGGGCTAACTAGTGAGCAGTTCTTC. Translation gives CASSMGLTSEQFF. The full variable domain, in which reference TRBV19 and TRBJ2-1 provide the parts outside the CDR3, is DGGITQSPKYLFRKEGQNVTLSCEQNLNHDAMYWYRQDPGQGLRLIYYSQIVNDFQKGDIAEGYSVSREKKESFPLTVTSAQKNPTAFYLCASSMGLTSEQFFGPGTRLTVL.